One and the same sample provided the 3 T cell receptor beta chains below, sequenced in a study of molecular identifiers for immune sequencing clone quantification. TCRdb reprocessed the PCR reads with MiXCR, giving one entry per CDR3 protein. The sample includes approximately 680,000 distinct CDR3 sequences, 25% seen only once; the top ten take 0.78%. Sequencing was performed on naive CD8+ T cells from blood, with Jurkat cell RNA spiked in. This sample's subset: FACS-sorted CD8+CD4-CCR7+CD45RA+ naive T cells. The receptors here all came from a human donor in good health. Some libraries in this study had Jurkat cell RNA spiked in.

This clonotype was picked up a small number of times. The J gene is TRBJ2-2, the V gene TRBV19; D is perhaps TRBD1 (5 bases). Per the germline V gene, CDR1 is LNHDA and CDR2 is SQIVND (reference sequence). V lost 3 bases and J 7 bases, leaving 15 bases between the germline ends. This CDR3 contains 15 residues. The CDR3 region is CASSMRQGYVGELFF. The CDR3 DNA follows: TGTGCCAGTAGTATGCGCCAGGGTTACGTCGGGGAGCTGTTTTTT. Together with reference TRBV19 and TRBJ2-2, the CDR3 gives the full variable domain: DGGITQSPKYLFRKEGQNVTLSCEQNLNHDAMYWYRQDPGQGLRLIYYSQIVNDFQKGDIAEGYSVSREKKESFPLTVTSAQKNPTAFYLCASSMRQGYVGELFFGEGSRLTVL.

About this clonotype itself: The conserved closing phenylalanine or tryptophan is absent in this CDR3, likely reflecting a read error. This rearrangement joins TRBV30 to TRBJ1-5; D gene ambiguous. There are 16 residues in the CDR3. The V gene's germline CDR1 is GTSNPN and CDR2 SVGIG (reference sequence). The ends were cut back, 0 bases at V and 2 bases at J, with 14 bases in the middle. The CDR3 DNA is TGTGCCTGGAGTGTAGGGAGCGACGTGGGCAATCAGCCCCAGCATCTT. Amino acids: CAWSVGSDVGNQPQHL.

A note on this clonotype: This may stem from a read error, because a much larger clone lies one nucleotide away. The chain links TRBV6-2 or TRBV6-3 to TRBJ1-1, with no clear D. Looked up from germline, CDR1 is MNHEY and CDR2 is SVGEGT. V shed 2 bases and J shed 3 bases, with 13 bases lying between them. The CDR3 sequence is 15 residues long. The CDR3 DNA reads TGTGCCAGCAGTTACCTTCTGGGCGACGACACTGAAGCTTTCTTT. It encodes CASSYLLGDDTEAFF.